The present T cell receptor beta chain was sequenced within a study of shared clonotypes between healthy human individuals. Produced via immunoSEQ multiplex PCR; TCRdb's table is partial and in-frame only. Here the sample spans over a million clones, roughly 96% being singletons. The CDR3 sequence is 13 residues long. The V gene lost 3 bases and the J gene lost 4 bases, with 9 bases spanning the gap. Germline V lookup: CDR1 WNHNN, CDR2 SYGVQD (reference sequence). The source material was naive CD4+ T cells sorted from blood. Subset noted: CD45RA+ positively selected. The V and J genes are TRBV10-1 and TRBJ2-5; D not resolved. The clonotype originates from a man aged 30 to 39 in good health. The CDR3 spells CASSENEIETQYF. CDR3 sequence (DNA): TGCGCCAGCAGTGAAAACGAGATAGAGACCCAGTACTTC.